This is a list of T cell receptor beta chains from one sample in a study of beta chain features in type 1 diabetes. Assay: immunoSEQ multiplex PCR; the TCRdb copy retains only in-frame clones and omits some. The sample lists around 250,000 clones, roughly an eighth occurring once. The sequencing sample was made of naive CD4+ T cells from blood. These receptor sequences come from a man aged 25 to 45 with type 1 diabetes. The CDR3 runs from the conserved cysteine through the conserved F or W.

>TRBV7-7|TRBJ2-1
CASSLNPGLAGVNEQFF
>TRBV5-4|TRBJ2-5
CASSLDGSGTDQETQYF
>TRBV15|TRBJ2-7
CATSRDARGAYEQYF
>TRBV5-4|TRBJ2-4
CASSLFGGLAKNIQYF
>TRBV7-2|TRBJ1-5
CASSSRDDRRVRQPQHF
>TRBV5-1|TRBJ2-3
CASSGAGQSGDTQYF
>TRBV5-1|TRBJ2-3
CASSPADRGLTDTQYF
>TRBV19|TRBJ1-5
CASSNPPDRYNQPQHF
>TRBV28|TRBJ1-5
CASSSPRQGSNQPQHF
>TRBV9|TRBJ2-1
CASSGGGASYNEQFF
>TRBV18|TRBJ2-2
CASSPPSGGRGTGELFF
>TRBV4-1|TRBJ2-1
CASSQVPNMEYNEQFF
>TRBV7-2|TRBJ2-7
CASSSFQTSDSYEQYF
>TRBV7-2|TRBJ2-7
CASSYRQGYEQYF
>TRBV6-4|TRBJ2-1
CASSDSMRTAYNEQFF
>TRBV7-8|TRBJ2-5
CASSLGTSHPETQYF
>TRBV6-5|TRBJ2-7
CASSYSGGTYEQYF
>TRBV5-1|TRBJ2-1
CASSLVVSGMREQFF
>TRBV27|TRBJ2-7
CASSPTGTSGFLYEQYF
>TRBV4-2|TRBJ2-7
CASSQDLQNEQYF
>TRBV11-3|TRBJ2-3
CASSSYYSQDTQYF